This is a list of T cell receptor beta chains from one sample in a study of cytotoxic CD8 clonotypes in ibrutinib-treated CLL. Sequencing used immunoSEQ multiplex PCR; TCRdb keeps in-frame clones, though not all of them. The sample has around 91,000 clones, 86% seen once; the top ten hold more than 5%. Sequenced here: PBMCs, sampled before ibrutinib treatment. All receptors derive from a human donor with chronic lymphocytic leukemia. Each CDR3 is given with its conserved first and last residue. Fields, in order: clone size, J gene, D gene, CDR3 length, V gene, CDR3 DNA, CDR3 protein. The D gene is left open where the match is weak. Where a row states a size, it is once, few, many or the class of an expanded clone; other rows omit it.

many	TRBJ1-1	.	15	TRBV6-1	TGTGCCAGCAGTCTCTCCCCGGGGGAGGGCACTGAAGCTTTCTTT	CASSLSPGEGTEAFF
.	TRBJ2-1	TRBD1	14	TRBV28	TGTGCCAGCAATAGTAAGGACAGGCTTAATGAGCAGTTCTTC	CASNSKDRLNEQFF
.	TRBJ2-1	TRBD2	15	TRBV4-1	TGCGCCAGCAGCCGGGTAGCGGGAGTCTACAATGAGCAGTTCTTC	CASSRVAGVYNEQFF
.	TRBJ2-7	TRBD2	16	TRBV7-2	TGTGCCAGCAGCGAAGATCGGACTAGCGGTTCCTACGAGCAGTACTTC	CASSEDRTSGSYEQYF
.	TRBJ2-2	.	16	TRBV4-1	TGCGCCAGCAGCCAAGATCCAGGACGGAACACCGGGGAGCTGTTTTTT	CASSQDPGRNTGELFF
.	TRBJ2-3	TRBD2	18	TRBV28	TGTGCCAGCAGTTTATTGTTTTTAGGACTAGCGGTTAGGTATACGCAGTATTTT	CASSLLFLGLAVRYTQYF
.	TRBJ2-3	TRBD2	16	TRBV19	TGTGCCAGTAGTGATAGCGGGAGGGCCTTTGTAGATACGCAGTATTTT	CASSDSGRAFVDTQYF
once	TRBJ2-3	.	14	TRBV7-2	TGTGCCAGCAGCTTACAGCGGGCCACAGATACGCAGTATTTT	CASSLQRATDTQYF
.	TRBJ2-5	.	13	TRBV5-6	TGTGCCAGCAGCTTGGGAGGGGGGGAGACCCAGTACTTC	CASSLGGGETQYF
.	TRBJ1-1	.	15	TRBV4-3	TGCGCCAGCAGCCAGAGGAGAAGTAGGTTGGCTGAAGCTTTCTTT	CASSQRRSRLAEAFF
.	TRBJ1-4	.	15	TRBV19	TGTGCCAGTAGTATAGATCAGGGAGCTAATGAAAAACTGTTTTTT	CASSIDQGANEKLFF
.	TRBJ2-7	.	12	TRBV12-5	TGTGCTAGTGGCCAATTTATCGACGAGCAGTACTTC	CASGQFIDEQYF
.	TRBJ1-2	TRBD1	13	TRBV7-2	TGTGCCAGCAGCTTACAGGGGGCCGGGGGCTACACCTTC	CASSLQGAGGYTF
.	TRBJ2-1	TRBD2	15	TRBV5-1	TGCGCCAGCAGCTTGGTGACTAGCGGATACAATGAGCAGTTCTTC	CASSLVTSGYNEQFF
.	TRBJ2-7	TRBD1	16	TRBV4-3	TGCGCCAGCAGCCACGCCGGGACAGGGGGCTCGTACGAGCAGTACTTC	CASSHAGTGGSYEQYF
.	TRBJ2-1	TRBD2	15	TRBV5-5	TGTGCCAGCAGCTTGGTGAGCGGGAGGCGGAATGAGCAGTTCTTC	CASSLVSGRRNEQFF
.	TRBJ2-1	.	14	TRBV29-1	TGCAGCGTTGTGACAGGAAGCTCCTACAATGAGCAGTTCTTC	CSVVTGSSYNEQFF
.	TRBJ2-3	.	16	TRBV27	TGTGCCAGCAGTTACCTCGGGCGGGGAATCTCAGATACGCAGTATTTT	CASSYLGRGISDTQYF
.	TRBJ1-4	.	21	TRBV6-1	TGTGCCAGCAGTGAACGAGGCTGGGCAGGCCGAGTCTTAGCAACTAATGAAAAACTGTTTTTT	CASSERGWAGRVLATNEKLFF
.	TRBJ1-1	.	15	TRBV5-1	TGCGCCAGCAGCTTGGGGTCTGGGTTGAACACTGAAGCTTTCTTT	CASSLGSGLNTEAFF
.	TRBJ1-1	TRBD1	15	TRBV29-1	TGCAGCGTTCGAAGGGGGACAGGGAGAAACACTGAAGCTTTCTTT	CSVRRGTGRNTEAFF
.	TRBJ2-3	.	16	TRBV7-9	TGTGCCAGCAGCTATCCTCTAAGCGTTCGGGCAGATACGCAGTATTTT	CASSYPLSVRADTQYF
few	TRBJ1-3	.	13	TRBV7-3	TGTGCCAGCAGCCCTGAGCGGGGAAACACCATATATTTT	CASSPERGNTIYF
.	TRBJ2-5	.	16	TRBV10-3	TGTGCCATCAGATCTCCTGGCGAGGGGTTGGAAGAGACCCAGTACTTC	CAIRSPGEGLEETQYF
.	TRBJ2-7	.	15	TRBV6-1	TGTGCCAGCAGTGAAGGGCAGCCAGTTTCGCACGAGCAGTACTTC	CASSEGQPVSHEQYF
.	TRBJ2-7	TRBD1	15	TRBV27	TGTGCCAGCAGTGTAGTAAGGACAGGGGTGGGGGAGCAGTACTTC	CASSVVRTGVGEQYF
.	TRBJ2-7	TRBD1	14	TRBV6-5	TGTGCCAGCAGTACCGGACAGGGCCCGAACGAGCAGTACTTC	CASSTGQGPNEQYF
.	TRBJ2-5	.	14	TRBV5-4	TGTGCCAGCAGCCCGGCAGGGGTAGAAGAGACCCAGTACTTC	CASSPAGVEETQYF
.	TRBJ1-1	.	15	TRBV6-5	TGTGCCAGCAGTTACTCTCGGGGATGGACCACTGAAGCTTTCTTT	CASSYSRGWTTEAFF
few	TRBJ1-2	.	13	TRBV6-5	TGTGCCAGCCGACGGGGGGGGAGCTATGGCTACACCTTC	CASRRGGSYGYTF
.	TRBJ2-7	.	15	TRBV5-1	TGCGCCAGCAGCTTGGAGGCAGGCCTCTCCTACGAGCAGTACTTC	CASSLEAGLSYEQYF
.	TRBJ1-2	TRBD1	15	TRBV15	TGTGCCACCAGCAGACCGGGACAGGGGGCCTATGGCTACACCTTC	CATSRPGQGAYGYTF
.	TRBJ1-1	.	16	TRBV5-6	TGTGCCAGCAGCTTTTTACTCCGGGGGGTCGACACTGAAGCTTTCTTT	CASSFLLRGVDTEAFF
few	TRBJ2-7	TRBD1	15	TRBV5-5	TGTGCCAGCAGCTTGCTAAGGGACAGGGGGCACGAGCAGTACTTC	CASSLLRDRGHEQYF
.	TRBJ2-3	TRBD2	22	TRBV2	TGTGCCAGCAGTGATGGACTAGCGGGAGCCCCAACGGGATTTATAGTTACAGATACGCAGTATTTT	CASSDGLAGAPTGFIVTDTQYF
.	TRBJ1-4	.	13	TRBV30	TGTGCCTGGTCCGTCCAAGCGGGGGAAAAACTGTTTTTT	CAWSVQAGEKLFF
.	TRBJ1-5	.	15	TRBV9	TGTGCCAGCAGCGTTGGGGGTGATAGCAATCAGCCCCAGCATTTT	CASSVGGDSNQPQHF
.	TRBJ2-5	TRBD2	19	TRBV5-1	TGCGCCAGCAGCTTGCCCCCCGGGACTAGCGGGAGACGGCGAGAGACCCAGTACTTC	CASSLPPGTSGRRRETQYF
.	TRBJ1-4	.	15	TRBV15	TGTGCCACCAGCAGAGGGGCCAGCCATAATGAAAAACTGTTTTTT	CATSRGASHNEKLFF
.	TRBJ2-7	.	18	TRBV7-9	TGTGCCAGCAGCTTCCCGGAGGGGAGGACGGACAAGGACTACGAGCAGTACTTC	CASSFPEGRTDKDYEQYF
medium-sized	TRBJ2-7	.	14	TRBV5-1	TGCGCCAGCAGCCAAGGGGGCGGGAGCTACGAGCAGTACTTC	CASSQGGGSYEQYF
.	TRBJ1-4	.	15	TRBV30	TGTGCCTGGAGCACACTTAGCGCAGGGGTAGAAAAACTGTTTTTT	CAWSTLSAGVEKLFF
.	TRBJ2-1	TRBD2	14	TRBV5-4	TGTGCCAGCAGCACAACCGGGACTAGGGATGAGCAGTTCTTC	CASSTTGTRDEQFF
once	TRBJ2-1	.	16	TRBV5-1	TGCGCCAGCAGCTTGGTATCCAGGGGAACCTACAATGAGCAGTTCTTC	CASSLVSRGTYNEQFF
.	TRBJ1-5	TRBD1	15	TRBV19	TGTGCCAGTAGCCTGGACAGGGGAGGAAATCAGCCCCAGCATTTT	CASSLDRGGNQPQHF
.	TRBJ1-4	.	15	TRBV6-5	TGTGCCAGCAGCCTTCAGGTTGCAACTAATGAAAAACTGTTTTTT	CASSLQVATNEKLFF
.	TRBJ2-2	.	16	TRBV5-8	TGTGCCAGCAGCTTGGGGCAGGCGACGAACACCGGGGAGCTGTTTTTT	CASSLGQATNTGELFF
.	TRBJ1-4	.	14	TRBV4-1	TGCGCCAGCTGTCAGGTACCAACTAATGAAAAACTGTTTTTT	CASCQVPTNEKLFF
.	TRBJ2-2	.	17	TRBV28	TGTGCCAGCAGTGCGGGATTAGGGACAAGGGAAGCCGGGGAGCTGTTTTTT	CASSAGLGTREAGELFF
few	TRBJ2-7	.	14	TRBV2	TGTGCCAGCGTTAGCGGAGATCAATCCTACGAGCAGTACTTC	CASVSGDQSYEQYF
.	TRBJ1-3	.	14	TRBV5-4	TGTGCCAGCAGCTTGATGGACTCTGGAAACACCATATATTTT	CASSLMDSGNTIYF
few	TRBJ2-2	.	14	TRBV30	TGTGCCTGGGGGACCACGGACCTCTCCCGGGAGCTGTTTTTT	CAWGTTDLSRELFF
.	TRBJ2-7	TRBD2	14	TRBV13	TGTGCCAGCAGCCTTACGGGACTAGCCTACGAGCAGTACTTC	CASSLTGLAYEQYF